This entry features one T cell receptor (beta chain) sequence. Its antigen remains unidentified. Nothing much larger sits one base from this clone, and base qualities are not available. V is clipped by 3 bases and J by 9 bases, and the sequence between their germline boundaries is 14 bases long. From the cysteine through the phenylalanine, the CDR3 covers 12 amino acids. The read is trimmed to its CDR3 DNA, 36 bases read in frame from base 1. The CDR1 and CDR2 encoded by the germline V gene (reference sequence) are GTSNPN and SVGIG. This entry comes from a study of blood T cells in healthy people across ages (dated by TCRdb to the mid-2010s). The study in broad terms: Template switching captured roughly one uniquely barcoded TCR beta cDNA molecule per two T cells in model experiments. For two donors (one aged 18 to 29 and one aged 80 or older), the study analyzed two additional independent replicas of 1 million unique cDNA reads from the same blood draw. The study measured age-related changes in TCR beta repertoire diversity using deep sequencing normalized with unique cDNA molecular identifiers. The donors were divided into four age groups: young (average approximately 16 years), middle-aged (about 40), aged (about 61) and long-lived (roughly 86). To avoid experimental bias, donors of different ages were distributed randomly across sequencing lanes. The paper's findings and limits, for the study overall: Estimates of total diversity based on one million sequenced T cells were considered lower bounds and underestimates. Observed TCR beta diversity correlated strongly with the percentage of naive T cells measured by flow cytometry. The CMV infection status of donors was not known, potentially confounding age-related changes in expanded clonotypes. Bulk unsorted PBMC profiling prevented conclusive comparison of naive and antigen-experienced compartments. Compared with the aged group, more naive CD4+ T cells, fewer expanded clones and increased TCR diversity were shown by the long-lived group, suggesting age selection. As age increased, observed TCR beta diversity per million T cells dropped in a roughly linear way, and a significant reduction was already evident by age 40.

The donors were about 40 Caucasian individuals from Russia, aged roughly 6 to 100 years, who were systemically healthy. Each donor gave 8 to 10 milliliters of peripheral blood, drawn into EDTA-treated Vacutainer tubes. Ficoll-Paque density-gradient centrifugation was used to isolate PBMCs, with at least 7 million per sample. Total RNA, at least 5 micrograms per sample, was extracted from PBMCs with Trizol reagent. Naive CD45RAhigh/CD27high T cell percentages were measured by flow cytometry on a PBMC aliquot from every donor. The library was obtained by 5' RACE. The sequencer was an Illumina HiSeq 2500. The second PCR ran for roughly 7 to 12 cycles and used a J-beta primer mix along with a sample-barcoded 5' primer. A template-switch 5' adaptor carrying 12 random nucleotides introduced a unique molecular identifier onto each TCR beta cDNA molecule. At least 2.5 million CDR3-containing paired-end reads were obtained from each sample. First-strand cDNA synthesis was performed from all RNA using the Mint cDNA synthesis kit, with priming by a TRBC-specific oligonucleotide. After uracil-DNA glycosylase treatment, a first 18-cycle PCR used universal primers M1SS and BC2_uni_R on all cDNA. Concerning the study's data processing: For normalization, 1 million high-quality reads were randomly selected from each sample, with every read carrying a distinct molecular identifier. Instead of being binned into consensus sequences, reads that shared molecular identifiers were thrown out. MiTCR, run with a Q25 quality threshold and the strictest error-elimination algorithm, handled CDR3 identification, clonotype clustering and error correction. A nonparametric unseen species model with Euler transformation was used to estimate lower-bound total TCR beta diversity. TCRdb reprocessed the public reads (quality trimming at Q25 with fastp, clone calling with MiXCR) and kept in-frame beta chains. Every distinct CDR3 protein forms one entry, paired with its most common genes and DNA. The V and J calls come from TCRdb's annotation, not from the publication. A total of about 730,000 distinct CDR3 sequences appear in this sample, roughly 45% of them only once. Together, the top ten hold more than 20% of the sample.

What was sequenced was blood. The rearranged chain carries TRBV30 and TRBJ1-1; the D segment could be TRBD1, given 5 matching bases. This sequence was found in a woman aged 60 to 75 in good health. The CDR3 corresponds to CAWRPGTIKAFF. The bases read TGTGCCTGGAGACCCGGGACCATTAAAGCTTTCTTT.